Shown below are 27 T cell receptor beta chains from a single sample sequenced in a study of shared clonotypes between healthy human individuals. Clones were read by immunoSEQ multiplex PCR, and TCRdb kept only the in-frame ones, dropping some. The data show a few hundred thousand clones, with 97% seen just once and around 0.058% held by the top ten. Material for sequencing was naive CD4+ T cells sorted from blood. Documented subset: CD45RA+ positively selected. The receptors were gathered from a young woman in good health.

The chain is built from TRBV19 and TRBJ1-1, with D possibly being TRBD1 (5 bases). Looked up from germline, CDR1 is LNHDA and CDR2 is SQIVND (reference sequence). Trimming shortened V by 3 bases and J by 8 bases, and 13 bases separated the two germline ends. The CDR3 has 13 residues. In nucleotides, the CDR3 is TGTGCCAGTAGTATGCAGGGAAGAAGAGAAGCTTTCTTT. The encoded protein is CASSMQGRREAFF.

The V and J genes are TRBV5-8 and TRBJ2-5; 9 bases agree with TRBD1. Matching the DNA end better, TRBJ2-7 makes the J call doubtful. Germline CDR1 reads SGHTS; CDR2 reads YDEGEE. The length of the CDR3 is 15 residues. The CDR3 coding sequence is TGTGCCAGCAGCTTGGAGGGACAGGGAGTCTACGAGCAGTACTTC. This encodes CASSLEGQGVYEQYF.

The CDR3 protein is CASSQASLGKGRETQYF. In DNA, the CDR3 is TGCGCCAGCAGCCAAGCCTCCCTAGGAAAGGGTAGAGAGACCCAGTACTTC. The V call is TRBV4-1, the J call TRBJ2-5; no clear D. Germline V gives CDR1 MGHRA, CDR2 YSYEKL. The CDR3 contains 17 residues. Trimming removed 1 base from V and 4 bases from J, with 19 bases in between.

V is TRBV29-1 and J is TRBJ2-4, with D uncertain. The CDR3 contains 13 residues. V lost 4 bases to trimming and J lost 0 bases, with 7 bases between them. Germline CDR1 reads SQVTM; CDR2 reads ANQGSEA. The CDR3 sequence is CSVVIIAKNIQYF. Written as DNA, the CDR3 is TGCAGCGTTGTAATCATAGCCAAAAACATTCAGTACTTC.

The rearrangement uses TRBV5-1 and TRBJ1-3; D is undetermined. The germline CDR1 and CDR2 sequences are SGHRS and YFSETQ. With 3 bases removed from V and 0 bases from J, the gap between germline ends came to 10 bases. The CDR3 covers 15 residues. CDR3 amino acids: CASSSAGNSGNTIYF. The DNA for the CDR3 is TGCGCCAGCAGCTCGGCAGGAAACTCTGGAAACACCATATATTTT.

The chain couples TRBV6-5 to TRBJ2-3; weak D call: TRBD2 (6 bases). Germline CDR1 is MNHEY and CDR2 is SVGAGI. The V gene lost 0 bases and the J gene lost 2 bases, with 9 bases spanning the gap. CDR3 length: 15 amino acids. This CDR3 is CASSYSRRDTDTQYF. The CDR3 DNA is TGTGCCAGCAGTTACTCGAGGAGGGACACAGATACGCAGTATTTT.

As DNA, the CDR3 is TGTGCCAGCAGCCTGGCCGGTCCAACTAATGAAAAACTGTTTTTT. It translates to CASSLAGPTNEKLFF. The rearrangement joins TRBV11-2 to TRBJ1-4; D call uncertain. This CDR3 has 15 amino acids. The ends were cut back, 5 bases at V and 0 bases at J, with 10 bases in the middle. Germline V gene lookup returns CDR1 SGHAT and CDR2 FQNNGV.

With regard to this clone: At the DNA level, this CDR3 is encoded by other sequences in the same sample as well. The chain joins TRBV10-3 to TRBJ2-7; D is unresolved. This CDR3 has 11 residues. In germline, CDR1 is ENHRY, CDR2 SYGVKD. Trimming cost V 6 bases and J 0 bases, with 3 bases left between them. CDR3 DNA: TGTGCCATCAGCGGCTCCTACGAGCAGTACTTC. It is translated as CAISGSYEQYF.

The chain uses TRBV29-1 and TRBJ2-1; 9 nucleotides match TRBD2. The CDR3 totals 16 residues. Germline V CDR1 and CDR2: SQVTM, ANQGSEA. V lost 0 bases to trimming and J lost 1 base; unmatched junction nucleotides: 4. CDR3: CSVEDYTSGSYNEQFF. DNA of the CDR3: TGCAGCGTTGAAGATTATACTAGCGGGTCCTACAATGAGCAGTTCTTC.

This clone was recorded only once. The CDR3 coding sequence is TGTGCCAGCAGTCATGGTGGGGCCGATGGAAACACCATATATTTT. Its protein is CASSHGGADGNTIYF. The chain employs TRBV6-5 and TRBJ1-3; D may be TRBD1 (5 bases). The V and J ends lost 5 bases and 3 bases respectively, with 14 bases between them. There are 15 residues in the CDR3. The germline CDR1 and CDR2 sequences are MNHEY and SVGAGI.

The genes are TRBV7-6 and TRBJ2-3; TRBD2 agrees at 7 bases. The CDR3 runs to 15 residues. Unmatched junction bases numbered 7, after V lost 3 bases and J lost 4 bases. Germline V lookup: CDR1 SGHVS, CDR2 FNYEAQ. This CDR3 reads CASSFGGSKADTQYF. CDR3 DNA sequence: TGTGCCAGCAGCTTTGGCGGGAGTAAGGCAGATACGCAGTATTTT.

In this sample, this clone turned up once. The chain uses TRBV19 and TRBJ2-2; TRBD2 is a possible D gene (7 bases). Germline CDR1 and CDR2: LNHDA and SQIVND (reference sequence). This CDR3 is 13 amino acids long. Trimming shortened V by 7 bases and J by 7 bases, and 13 bases separated the two germline ends. The CDR3 loop reads CASKRGAVGELFF. The CDR3 nucleotides read TGTGCCAGTAAACGGGGGGCCGTCGGGGAGCTGTTTTTT.

The CDR3 bases are TGTGCCAGCTCACCACAGGACTTGGGGGCCGTCTACAATGAGCAGTTCTTC. Translating gives CASSPQDLGAVYNEQFF. This sequence joins TRBV18 and TRBJ2-1; a possible D gene is TRBD1 (6 bases). V lost 1 base, J lost 3 bases, and 16 bases lay in between. The germline V gene encodes CDR1 KGHSH and CDR2 LQKENI. The CDR3 is made up of 17 amino acids.

This sequence joins TRBV7-8 and TRBJ1-1, with 12 nucleotides matching TRBD1. V dropped 5 bases and J dropped 4; count of bases not matched to a gene: 8. The CDR3 runs 16 residues. Germline CDR1 SGHVS, CDR2 FQNEAQ. The CDR3 sequence is CASSAGTGGAGTEAFF. In DNA form, the CDR3 reads TGTGCCAGCAGCGCCGGGACAGGGGGCGCCGGCACTGAAGCTTTCTTT.

J is TRBJ2-5 and V is TRBV9, with D perhaps matching TRBD2 (5 bases). CDR1 and CDR2 from the germline V gene are SGDLS and YYNGEE. Trimming removed 0 bases from V and 5 bases from J, with 14 bases in between. CDR3 size: 15 residues. CDR3 protein: CASSVESGGGETQYF. CDR3 nucleotide sequence: TGTGCCAGCAGCGTAGAGTCTGGAGGCGGTGAGACCCAGTACTTC.

The genes are TRBV7-9 and TRBJ1-4; 9 bases fit TRBD1. Germline V gene lookup returns CDR1 SEHNR and CDR2 FQNEAQ (reference sequence). This CDR3 comprises 16 residues. The V gene end was trimmed by 5 bases and the J gene end by 7 bases; junction bases not matched to a gene: 11. The CDR3 DNA reads as TGTGCCAGCAGCCGATCTCCCGGGACAGGGAGTGAAAAACTGTTTTTT. Translating gives CASSRSPGTGSEKLFF.

The rearrangement links TRBV4-1 to TRBJ1-4; D is unclear. The V end was cut by 1 base, the J end by 3 bases, with 12 bases between. The CDR3 sequence is 16 residues long. Germline loops: CDR1 MGHRA, CDR2 YSYEKL. The CDR3 DNA reads TGCGCCAGCAGCCAAGGGCCGCTCAACCCTAATGAAAAACTGTTTTTT. It translates to CASSQGPLNPNEKLFF.

The chain is built from TRBV29-1 and TRBJ2-7, with 9 nucleotides matching TRBD1. Germline CDR1 SQVTM, CDR2 ANQGSEA. Trimming took 6 bases from V and 6 from J; bases not matched to a gene: 9. The CDR3 extends over 13 amino acids. The CDR3 loop reads CSVLTGTGFEQYF. CDR3 sequence (DNA): TGCAGCGTGTTAACCGGGACAGGGTTCGAGCAGTACTTC.

In this sample, this clone turned up once. The J gene is TRBJ2-7, the V gene TRBV6-5; possible D gene TRBD2, 6 bases. The CDR3 spans 12 residues. The V end was cut by 9 bases, the J end by 7 bases, with 16 bases between. Germline CDR1 is MNHEY and CDR2 is SVGAGI. DNA of the CDR3: TGTGCCAGTTACTCCCTTGGGGGGGAGCAGTACTTC. Protein product: CASYSLGGEQYF.

The CDR3 DNA is TGCAGTGCTAGAAGGGGGGGTGAGCAGTTCTTC. As protein: CSARRGGEQFF. The gene calls are TRBV20-1 and TRBJ2-1; a possible D gene is TRBD2 (7 bases). V was clipped by 2 bases and J by 9 bases, with 8 bases between them. Germline V gene lookup returns CDR1 DFQATT and CDR2 SNEGSKA (reference sequence). The CDR3 consists of 11 residues.

The chain uses TRBV5-1 and TRBJ2-3; 9 bases match TRBD2. Germline V gene sequence: CDR1 SGHRS, CDR2 YFSETQ. The CDR3 sequence is 16 residues long. V lost 0 bases, J lost 1 base, and 3 bases stayed unmatched. CDR3 protein: CASSLGRTSGTDTQYF. For the CDR3, the DNA is TGCGCCAGCAGCTTGGGAAGGACTAGCGGCACAGATACGCAGTATTTT.

Here the CDR3 DNA reads TGTGCCAGCAGTTTTTGGAGGAGTTTTGACCAGACTGGAGGGACGAACACCGGGGAGCTGTTTTTT. The encoded protein is CASSFWRSFDQTGGTNTGELFF. V usage is TRBV28 and J usage is TRBJ2-2; the D gene is possibly TRBD2 (6 bases). The CDR3 is 22 residues long. The germline gives CDR1 MDHEN, CDR2 SYDVKM. The V end was cut by 3 bases, the J end by 0 bases, with 29 bases between.

V gene TRBV2 combines with J gene TRBJ1-5; no clear D. CDR3 size: 14 residues. V lost 5 bases and J 5 bases, leaving 13 bases between the germline ends. The germline gives CDR1 SNHLY, CDR2 FYNNEI. In DNA, the CDR3 is TGTGCCAGCAGTCATGACAAGCTTCATCAGCCCCAGCATTTT. Its protein product is CASSHDKLHQPQHF. Drawing the rest from reference TRBV2 and TRBJ1-5, the complete variable domain is EPEVTQTPSHQVTQMGQEVILRCVPISNHLYFYWYRQILGQKVEFLVSFYNNEISEKSEIFDDQFSVERPDGSNFTLKIRSTKLEDSAMYFCASSHDKLHQPQHFGDGTRLSIL.

The chain links TRBV28 to TRBJ2-5; 8 bases are a match to TRBD1. Judging by the DNA end, TRBJ2-7 fits better; the J call may be wrong. The CDR3 runs 15 residues. The germline V gene has CDR1 MDHEN and CDR2 SYDVKM. CDR3 loop: CASGPTTGANYEQYF. DNA for the CDR3: TGTGCCAGCGGCCCAACGACAGGGGCAAACTACGAGCAGTACTTC.

The chain recombines TRBV28 with TRBJ2-7; D is possibly TRBD2 (6 bases). Trimming stripped 5 bases from V and 1 base from J, with 12 bases between. Germline-derived CDR1 and CDR2 are MDHEN and SYDVKM. The CDR3 covers 14 residues. CDR3 sequence (DNA): TGTGCCAGCAGTGCTCACGGGGGTTCCTACGAGCAGTACTTC. Its translation is CASSAHGGSYEQYF. The full variable domain, completed using reference TRBV28 and TRBJ2-7, is DVKVTQSSRYLVKRTGEKVFLECVQDMDHENMFWYRQDPGLGLRLIYFSYDVKMKEKGDIPEGYSVSREKKERFSLILESASTNQTSMYLCASSAHGGSYEQYFGPGTRLTVT.

This chain links TRBV28 with TRBJ2-7, with D hard to call. Germline-derived CDR1 and CDR2 are MDHEN and SYDVKM. V shed 6 bases and J shed 3 bases, with 9 bases lying between them. This CDR3 is 12 amino acids long. In nucleotides, the CDR3 is TGTGCCAGCAGACCTCCTAACTACGAGCAGTACTTC. It translates to CASRPPNYEQYF. The full variable domain, its missing parts supplied by reference TRBV28 and TRBJ2-7, is DVKVTQSSRYLVKRTGEKVFLECVQDMDHENMFWYRQDPGLGLRLIYFSYDVKMKEKGDIPEGYSVSREKKERFSLILESASTNQTSMYLCASRPPNYEQYFGPGTRLTVT.

For the CDR3, the DNA is TGTGCCACCAGCAGACCCATTGTGGGACAGGATAACACTGAAGCTTTCTTT. It encodes CATSRPIVGQDNTEAFF. V gene TRBV15 combines with J gene TRBJ1-1, with 8 bases fitting TRBD1. CDR3 size: 17 residues. The germline V gene encodes CDR1 LNHNV and CDR2 YYDKDF (reference sequence). After removal of 2 bases from V and 2 bases from J, the junction contained 10 bases not matched to a gene. The variable domain in full, completed from reference TRBV15 and TRBJ1-1, reads DAMVIQNPRYQVTQFGKPVTLSCSQTLNHNVMYWYQQKSSQAPKLLFHYYDKDFNNEADTPDNFQSRRPNTSFCFLDIRSPGLGDTAMYLCATSRPIVGQDNTEAFFGQGTRLTVV.